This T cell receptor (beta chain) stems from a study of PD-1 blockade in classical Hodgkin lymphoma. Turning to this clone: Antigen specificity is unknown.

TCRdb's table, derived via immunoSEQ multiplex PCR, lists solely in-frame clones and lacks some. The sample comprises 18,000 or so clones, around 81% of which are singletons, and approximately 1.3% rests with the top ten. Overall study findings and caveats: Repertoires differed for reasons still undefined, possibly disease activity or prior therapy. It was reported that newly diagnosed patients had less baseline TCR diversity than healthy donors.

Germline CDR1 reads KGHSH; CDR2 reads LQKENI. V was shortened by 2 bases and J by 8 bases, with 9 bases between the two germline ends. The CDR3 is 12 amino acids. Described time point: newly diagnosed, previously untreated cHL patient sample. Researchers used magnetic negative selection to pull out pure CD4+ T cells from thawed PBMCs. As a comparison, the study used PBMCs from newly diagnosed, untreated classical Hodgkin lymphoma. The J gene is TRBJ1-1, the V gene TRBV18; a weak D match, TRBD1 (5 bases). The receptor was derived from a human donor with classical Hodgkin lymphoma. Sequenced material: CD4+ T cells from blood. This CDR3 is CASSPGGREAFF. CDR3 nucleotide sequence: TGTGCCAGCTCACCAGGGGGACGGGAAGCTTTCTTT.